A single sample gave rise to the 10 T cell receptor beta chains below, sequenced in a study of T cell responses to AZD1222 COVID-19 vaccine. The table came from immunoSEQ multiplex PCR; TCRdb's copy has only in-frame clones and leaves some out. The sample contains some 86,000 clones, around nine tenths of which appear only once. The sample was peripheral blood, taken 28 days after the second AZD1222 dose. Every receptor here comes from an adult who received the AZD1222 COVID-19 vaccine.

The genes are TRBV28 and TRBJ2-2; D gene unclear. The CDR3 is 12 amino acids. V was shortened by 7 bases and J by 0 bases, with 3 bases between the two germline ends. Germline V gives CDR1 MDHEN, CDR2 SYDVKM. The CDR3 loop is CASITNTGELFF. As DNA, the CDR3 is TGTGCCAGCATTACGAACACCGGGGAGCTGTTTTTT. Filled out from reference TRBV28 and TRBJ2-2, the complete variable domain reads DVKVTQSSRYLVKRTGEKVFLECVQDMDHENMFWYRQDPGLGLRLIYFSYDVKMKEKGDIPEGYSVSREKKERFSLILESASTNQTSMYLCASITNTGELFFGEGSRLTVL.

V is TRBV7-2 and J is TRBJ2-7; 7 bases match TRBD1. J was trimmed by 3 bases and V by 6 bases; bases with no gene match: 20. This CDR3 has 18 residues. Germline V gene sequence: CDR1 SGHTA, CDR2 FQGNSA. CDR3 sequence reads: CASRQEHMDRPSYYEQYF. As DNA, the CDR3 is TGTGCCAGCAGACAAGAACATATGGACAGGCCGAGCTACTACGAGCAGTACTTC.

This clone was counted a few times. The chain is built from TRBV18 and TRBJ2-2, with 8 bases aligning to TRBD2. This CDR3 region has 17 residues. With 5 bases clipped from V and 1 base from J, the junction kept 9 bases outside the gene matches. Germline-derived CDR1 and CDR2 are KGHSH and LQKENI. CDR3 protein: CASSFSSGSVNTGELFF. For the CDR3, the DNA is TGTGCCAGCTCATTCTCCAGCGGGAGCGTGAACACCGGGGAGCTGTTTTTT.

The CDR3 DNA reads TGTGCCAGCTCACGGGACACCGGCTACGAGCAGTACTTC. This sequence encodes CASSRDTGYEQYF. This chain uses TRBV18 with TRBJ2-7; D may be TRBD1 (6 bases). The CDR3 has 13 residues. V was clipped by 4 bases and J by 3 bases, with 10 bases between them. Germline loops: CDR1 KGHSH, CDR2 LQKENI.

V gene TRBV6-1 combines with J gene TRBJ1-6; no reliable D call. V shed 1 base and J shed 10 bases, with 11 bases lying between them. Germline V CDR1 and CDR2: MNHNS, SASEGT. The CDR3 has 14 amino acids. CDR3 coding DNA: TGTGCCAGCAGTGAAGGGGGAGGAGGGTCACCCCTCCACTTT. Translating gives CASSEGGGGSPLHF.

This chain uses TRBV11-2 with TRBJ2-1, with 10 bases fitting TRBD2. CDR1 and CDR2 from the germline V gene are SGHAT and FQNNGV. The CDR3 contains 18 residues. The trim removed 0 bases at V and 3 bases at J, leaving 8 bases unmatched. CDR3 DNA: TGTGCCAGCAGCTTAGATTTCGGACTAGCGGAGGACTACAATGAGCAGTTCTTC. It yields the protein CASSLDFGLAEDYNEQFF. Variable domain in full (rest from reference TRBV11-2 and TRBJ2-1): EAGVAQSPRYKIIEKRQSVAFWCNPISGHATLYWYQQILGQGPKLLIQFQNNGVVDDSQLPKDRFSAERLKGVDSTLKIQPAKLEDSAVYLCASSLDFGLAEDYNEQFFGPGTRLTVL.

The chain uses TRBV10-3 and TRBJ2-2, with TRBD2 as a possible D gene (6 bases). This CDR3 spans 15 amino acids. The germline CDR1 and CDR2 sequences are ENHRY and SYGVKD. V shed 2 bases and J shed 4 bases, with 11 bases lying between them. CDR3 loop: CAISEGGDGTGELFF. CDR3 in DNA: TGTGCCATCAGTGAGGGAGGGGATGGCACCGGGGAGCTGTTTTTT.

The chain employs TRBV19 and TRBJ2-1; 11 bases are shared with TRBD2. Germline CDR1 LNHDA, CDR2 SQIVND (reference sequence). V trimming: 3 bases; J trimming: 7 bases; junction bases outside the gene matches: 11. This CDR3 region has 17 residues. Here the CDR3 reads CASSMSPSGRSLNEQFF. CDR3 bases: TGTGCCAGTAGTATGTCTCCTAGCGGGAGGTCGTTGAATGAGCAGTTCTTC.

This clone was seen only once. The rearrangement joins TRBV24-1 to TRBJ2-7, with TRBD1 as a possible D gene (5 bases). Per germline, CDR1 KGHDR and CDR2 SFDVKD. V was pared by 6 bases and J by 0 bases, with 11 bases between. The CDR3 is made up of 14 amino acids. In DNA, the CDR3 is TGTGCCACCAGTCCTAGGGGCCTCTCCTACGAGCAGTACTTC. This sequence encodes CATSPRGLSYEQYF.

The chain joins TRBV7-9 to TRBJ1-1; 7 bases match TRBD1. The CDR3 contains 15 residues. Germline V CDR1 and CDR2: SEHNR, FQNEAQ (reference sequence). V was pared by 5 bases and J by 1 base, with 7 bases of the junction left unmatched. In DNA form, the CDR3 reads TGTGCCAGCAGCGTAATAGGGGGCGGGAACACTGAAGCTTTCTTT. Its protein product is CASSVIGGGNTEAFF.